This entry is about one TCR beta chain. This sample is part of a study of identical twins. The length of the CDR3 is 16 residues. J was trimmed by 5 bases and V by 5 bases; bases with no gene match: 8. In TCRdb, the 5' RACE reads were re-called with MiXCR into one record per CDR3 protein. The sample holds about 530,000 distinct CDR3 sequences, around 22% seen once. Only healthy Caucasians were included as donors. This same sample was also taken into another study, of yellow fever vaccine responses in identical twins.

The source of this sequence is a woman aged 18-35 years in good health. The V gene is TRBV12-3 or TRBV12-4, the J gene TRBJ1-6, with 8 nucleotides matching TRBD1. Input material: CD4+ T cells sorted from blood. CDR3 coding DNA: TGTGCCAGCAGTCTCGGACAGGGCCGAGATAATTCACCCCTCCACTTT. This codes for CASSLGQGRDNSPLHF.